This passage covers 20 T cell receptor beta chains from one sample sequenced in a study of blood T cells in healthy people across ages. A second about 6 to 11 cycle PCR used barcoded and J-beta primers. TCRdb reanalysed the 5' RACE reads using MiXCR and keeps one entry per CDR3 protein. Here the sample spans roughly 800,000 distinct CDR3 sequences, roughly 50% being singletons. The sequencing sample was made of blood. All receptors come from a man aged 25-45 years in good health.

The CDR3 protein is CASSLGQVRSPLHF. The CDR3 region has the DNA TGTGCCAGCAGTTTAGGACAGGTCCGTTCACCCCTCCACTTT. This chain joins TRBV27 and TRBJ1-6, with 7 bases lining up with TRBD1. CDR1 and CDR2 (germline): MNHEY, SMNVEV (reference sequence). The CDR3 has 14 amino acids. V trimming: 2 bases; J trimming: 9 bases; junction bases outside the gene matches: 4.

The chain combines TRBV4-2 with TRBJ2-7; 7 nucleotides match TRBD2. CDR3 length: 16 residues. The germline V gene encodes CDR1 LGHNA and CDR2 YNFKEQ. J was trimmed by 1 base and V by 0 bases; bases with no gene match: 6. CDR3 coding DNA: TGTGCCAGCAGCCAAGAATGGCCGGGACTATCCTACGAGCAGTACTTC. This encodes CASSQEWPGLSYEQYF.

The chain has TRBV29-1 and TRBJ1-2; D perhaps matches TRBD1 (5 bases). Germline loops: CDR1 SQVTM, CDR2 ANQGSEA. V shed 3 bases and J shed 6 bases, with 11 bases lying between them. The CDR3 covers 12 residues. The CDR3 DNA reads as TGCAGCGTTGATAGGGGAAGTCATGGCTACACCTTC. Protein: CSVDRGSHGYTF.

CDR3 residues: CASSQDRGLAGRSLTDTQYF. DNA for the CDR3: TGCGCCAGCAGCCAAGATCGAGGACTAGCGGGGCGATCCCTCACAGATACGCAGTATTTT. The rearrangement joins TRBV4-1 to TRBJ2-3; 12 bases fit TRBD2. The V segment lost 0 bases and the J segment 2 bases; nucleotides outside the gene matches: 12. From germline, CDR1 is MGHRA and CDR2 YSYEKL. The CDR3 sequence is 20 residues long.

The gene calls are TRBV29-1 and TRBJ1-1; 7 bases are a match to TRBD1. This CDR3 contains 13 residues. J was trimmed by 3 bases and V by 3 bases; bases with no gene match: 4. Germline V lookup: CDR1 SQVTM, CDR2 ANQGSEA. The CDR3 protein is CSVDAGGYTEAFF. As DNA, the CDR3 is TGCAGCGTTGACGCAGGGGGGTACACTGAAGCTTTCTTT.

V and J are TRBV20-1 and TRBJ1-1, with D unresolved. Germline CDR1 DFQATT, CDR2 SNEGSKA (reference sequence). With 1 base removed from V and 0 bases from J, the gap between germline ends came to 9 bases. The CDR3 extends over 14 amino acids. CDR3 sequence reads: CSARVGNMNTEAFF. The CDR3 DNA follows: TGCAGTGCTAGAGTTGGGAACATGAACACTGAAGCTTTCTTT.

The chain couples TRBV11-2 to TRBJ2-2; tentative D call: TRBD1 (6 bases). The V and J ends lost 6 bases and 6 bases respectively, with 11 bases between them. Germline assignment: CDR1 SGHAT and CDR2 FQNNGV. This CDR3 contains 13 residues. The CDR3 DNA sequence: TGTGCCAGCAGAGAGGGGGTATCCGGGGAGCTGTTTTTT. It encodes CASREGVSGELFF.

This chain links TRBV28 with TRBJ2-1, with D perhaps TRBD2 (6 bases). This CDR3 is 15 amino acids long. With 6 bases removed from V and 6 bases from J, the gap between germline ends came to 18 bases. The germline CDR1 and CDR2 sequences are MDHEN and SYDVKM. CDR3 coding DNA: TGTGCCAGCAGCAGACTAGTCAGCGGCTGCAATGAGCAGTTCTTC. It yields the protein CASSRLVSGCNEQFF.

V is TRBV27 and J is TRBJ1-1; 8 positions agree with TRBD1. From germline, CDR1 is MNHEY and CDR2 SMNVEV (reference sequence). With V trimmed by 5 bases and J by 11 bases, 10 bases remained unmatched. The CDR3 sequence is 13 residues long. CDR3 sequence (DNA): TGTGCCAGCAGTACAGGACAGGGAGTGTGGGCTTTCTTT. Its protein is CASSTGQGVWAFF.

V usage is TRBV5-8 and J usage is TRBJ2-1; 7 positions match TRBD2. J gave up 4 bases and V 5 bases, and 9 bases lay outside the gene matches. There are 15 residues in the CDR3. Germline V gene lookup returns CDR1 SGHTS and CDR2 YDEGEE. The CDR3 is CASSGGGSGYNEQFF. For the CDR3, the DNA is TGTGCCAGCAGTGGAGGCGGGAGTGGGTACAATGAGCAGTTCTTC.

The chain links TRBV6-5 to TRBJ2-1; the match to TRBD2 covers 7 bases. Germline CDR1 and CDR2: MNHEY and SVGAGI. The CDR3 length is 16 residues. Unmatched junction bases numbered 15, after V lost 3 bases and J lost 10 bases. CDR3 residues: CASSYSGLVWENEQFF. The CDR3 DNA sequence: TGTGCCAGCAGTTATTCCGGACTAGTTTGGGAAAACGAGCAGTTCTTC.

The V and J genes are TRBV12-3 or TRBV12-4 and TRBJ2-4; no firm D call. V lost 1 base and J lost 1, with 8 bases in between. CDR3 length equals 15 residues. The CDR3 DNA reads TGTGCCAGCAGTTTAGGTGATTGGGCCAAAAACATTCAGTACTTC. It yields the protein CASSLGDWAKNIQYF.

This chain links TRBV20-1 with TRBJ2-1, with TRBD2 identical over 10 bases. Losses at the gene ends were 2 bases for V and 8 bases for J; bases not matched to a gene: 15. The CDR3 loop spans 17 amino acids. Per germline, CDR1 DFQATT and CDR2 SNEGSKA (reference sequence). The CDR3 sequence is CSARLPGTSVGADEQFF. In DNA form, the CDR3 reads TGCAGTGCTAGACTTCCCGGGACTAGCGTTGGTGCGGATGAGCAGTTCTTC.

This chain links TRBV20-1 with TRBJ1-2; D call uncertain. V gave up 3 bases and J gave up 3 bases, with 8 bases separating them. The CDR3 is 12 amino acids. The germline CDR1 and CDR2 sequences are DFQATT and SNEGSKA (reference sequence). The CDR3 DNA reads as TGCAGTGCTAGTTTTCAGCACTATGGCTACACCTTC. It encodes CSASFQHYGYTF.

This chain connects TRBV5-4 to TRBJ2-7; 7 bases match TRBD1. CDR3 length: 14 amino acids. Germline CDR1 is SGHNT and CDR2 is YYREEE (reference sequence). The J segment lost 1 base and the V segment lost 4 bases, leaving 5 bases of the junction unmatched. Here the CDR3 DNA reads TGTGCCAGCAGCAAAGGACAGGATTCCTACGAGCAGTACTTC. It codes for CASSKGQDSYEQYF.

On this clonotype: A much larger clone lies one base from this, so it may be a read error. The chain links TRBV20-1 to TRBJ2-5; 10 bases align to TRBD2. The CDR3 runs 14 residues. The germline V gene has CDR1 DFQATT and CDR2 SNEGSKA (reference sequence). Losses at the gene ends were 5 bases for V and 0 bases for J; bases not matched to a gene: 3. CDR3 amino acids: CSAGLAEDQETQYF. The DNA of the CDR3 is TGCAGTGCTGGACTAGCGGAGGACCAAGAGACCCAGTACTTC.

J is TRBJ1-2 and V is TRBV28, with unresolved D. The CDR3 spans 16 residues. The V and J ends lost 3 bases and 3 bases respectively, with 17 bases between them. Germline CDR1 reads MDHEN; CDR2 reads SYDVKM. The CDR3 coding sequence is TGTGCCAGCAGTTTCTACAGTGCGGGTCAGCACTATGGCTACACCTTC. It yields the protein CASSFYSAGQHYGYTF.

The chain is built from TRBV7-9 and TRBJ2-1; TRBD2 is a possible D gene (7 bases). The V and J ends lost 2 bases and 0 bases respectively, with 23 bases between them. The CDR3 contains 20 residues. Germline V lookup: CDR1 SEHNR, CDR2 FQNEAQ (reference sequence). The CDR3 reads CASSLRAAGRLDSSYNEQFF. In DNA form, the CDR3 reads TGTGCCAGCAGCTTAAGAGCAGCGGGACGGTTGGACAGCTCCTACAATGAGCAGTTCTTC.

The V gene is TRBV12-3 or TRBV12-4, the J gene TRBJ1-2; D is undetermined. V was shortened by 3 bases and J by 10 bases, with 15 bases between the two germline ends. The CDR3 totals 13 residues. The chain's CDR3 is CASSFTRSEDYTF. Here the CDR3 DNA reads TGTGCCAGCAGTTTTACACGGTCGGAGGACTACACCTTC.

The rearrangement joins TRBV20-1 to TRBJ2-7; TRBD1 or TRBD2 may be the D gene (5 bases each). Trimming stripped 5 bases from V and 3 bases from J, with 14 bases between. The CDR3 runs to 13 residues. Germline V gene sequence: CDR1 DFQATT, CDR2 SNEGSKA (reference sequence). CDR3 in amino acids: CSAAGTAGYEQYF. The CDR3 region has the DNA TGCAGTGCTGCCGGGACGGCCGGCTACGAGCAGTACTTC.